This T cell receptor beta chain stems from a study of shared clonotypes between healthy human individuals. Samples underwent the assay at deep level. TCRdb's copy holds only in-frame clones and misses some; the assay was immunoSEQ multiplex PCR. The sample has approximately 440,000 clones, approximately 80% seen once; the top ten hold more than 10%. This clone was seen a single time. The sequencing sample was made of PBMCs. This clonotype was obtained from a woman aged 35 to 49 in good health. Some clones in this sample may be carry-over from other donors' samples.

The CDR3 loop reads CASRPDRGPGNTIYF. CDR3 nucleotide sequence: TGTGCAAGTCGCCCCGACAGGGGGCCTGGAAACACCATATATTTT. The rearrangement uses TRBV12-2 and TRBJ1-3; the DNA was not used to check the table's D call, TRBD1. TRBV12-2 corresponds to a pseudogene. The CDR3 loop spans 15 amino acids.